Below are 5 T cell receptor beta chains sequenced from a single sample in a study of T cell responses to AZD1222 COVID-19 vaccine. Using immunoSEQ multiplex PCR, the repertoire was profiled, and TCRdb retains in-frame clones only, with some absent. The data contain roughly 250,000 clones, 90% to 95% of them singletons. Here the sequenced sample was peripheral blood, taken on day 0 of AZD1222 vaccination. The receptors originated from an adult in good health.

The rearrangement links TRBV19 to TRBJ2-7; D gene unclear. CDR3 length equals 13 residues. CDR1 and CDR2 (germline): LNHDA, SQIVND (reference sequence). The V and J ends lost 3 bases and 0 bases respectively, with 6 bases between them. The CDR3 protein is CASSMESSYEQYF. CDR3 bases: TGTGCCAGTAGTATGGAAAGCTCCTACGAGCAGTACTTC.

This clone was seen once. The CDR3 loop is CASTGGPAGTGELFF. The DNA for the CDR3 is TGTGCCAGCACTGGGGGGCCCGCAGGGACCGGGGAGCTGTTTTTT. V gene TRBV5-4 combines with J gene TRBJ2-2; D assignment may be TRBD1 or TRBD2 (6 bases each). The germline V gene has CDR1 SGHNT and CDR2 YYREEE (reference sequence). The CDR3 has 15 amino acids. Trimming stripped 6 bases from V and 5 bases from J, with 17 bases between.

This rearrangement joins TRBV11-2 to TRBJ2-2; D possibly uses TRBD1 or TRBD2 (5 bases each). The CDR3 covers 16 residues. Looked up from germline, CDR1 is SGHAT and CDR2 is FQNNGV. The germline V and J ends were trimmed by 5 bases and 2 bases, with 15 bases remaining between them. CDR3 residues: CASSPPRDGNTGELFF. CDR3 coding DNA: TGTGCCAGCAGCCCCCCCCGGGACGGAAACACCGGGGAGCTGTTTTTT.

The J gene is TRBJ2-1, the V gene TRBV20-1, with a tentative D call TRBD2 (6 bases). CDR1 DFQATT and CDR2 SNEGSKA come from the germline V gene (reference sequence). Trimming pared 6 bases from V and 10 bases from J, leaving 13 bases between. CDR3 size: 11 residues. DNA for the CDR3: TGCAGTGCGGGCGGGGCAGAAGAGCAGTTCTTC. The encoded protein is CSAGGAEEQFF.

The chain links TRBV5-6 to TRBJ1-6; D ambiguous. The germline gives CDR1 SGHDT, CDR2 YYEEEE. V shed 0 bases and J shed 6 bases, with 7 bases lying between them. CDR3 length: 14 residues. The CDR3 reads CASSLGPSNSPLHF. DNA for the CDR3: TGTGCCAGCAGCTTGGGACCGAGTAATTCACCCCTCCACTTT.